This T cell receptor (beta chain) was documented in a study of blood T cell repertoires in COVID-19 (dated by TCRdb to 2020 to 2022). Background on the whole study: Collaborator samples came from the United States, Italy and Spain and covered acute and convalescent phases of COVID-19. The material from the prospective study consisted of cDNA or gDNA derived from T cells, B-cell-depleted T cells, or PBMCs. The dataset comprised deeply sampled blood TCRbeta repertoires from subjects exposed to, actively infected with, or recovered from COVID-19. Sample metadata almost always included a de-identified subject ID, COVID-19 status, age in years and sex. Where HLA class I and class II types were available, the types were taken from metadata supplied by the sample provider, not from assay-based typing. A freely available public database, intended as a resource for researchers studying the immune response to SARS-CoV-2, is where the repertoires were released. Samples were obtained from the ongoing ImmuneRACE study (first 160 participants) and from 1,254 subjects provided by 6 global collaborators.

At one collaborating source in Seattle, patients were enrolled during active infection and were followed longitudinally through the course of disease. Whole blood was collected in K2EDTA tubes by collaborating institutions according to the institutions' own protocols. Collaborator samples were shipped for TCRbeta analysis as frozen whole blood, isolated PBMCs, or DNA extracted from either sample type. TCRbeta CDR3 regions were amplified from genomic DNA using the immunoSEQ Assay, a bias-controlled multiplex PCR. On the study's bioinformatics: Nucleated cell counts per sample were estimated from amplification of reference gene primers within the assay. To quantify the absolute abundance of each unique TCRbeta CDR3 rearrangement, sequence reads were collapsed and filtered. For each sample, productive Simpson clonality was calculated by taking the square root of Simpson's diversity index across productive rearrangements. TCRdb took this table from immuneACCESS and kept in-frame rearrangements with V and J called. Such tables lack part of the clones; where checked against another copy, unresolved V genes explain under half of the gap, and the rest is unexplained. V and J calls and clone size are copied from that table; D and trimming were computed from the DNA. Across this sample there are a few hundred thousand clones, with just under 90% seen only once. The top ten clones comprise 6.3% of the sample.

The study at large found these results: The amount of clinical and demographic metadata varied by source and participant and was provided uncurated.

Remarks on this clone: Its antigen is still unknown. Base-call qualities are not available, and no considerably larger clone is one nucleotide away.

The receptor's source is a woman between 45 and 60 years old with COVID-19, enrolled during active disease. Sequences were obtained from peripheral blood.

The CDR3 protein: CASSRASGSLGADTQYF. Read as DNA, the sequence is TGTGCCAGCAGCAGGGCTAGCGGATCCCTTGGGGCAGATACGCAGTATTTT. The rearranged chain carries TRBV9 and TRBJ2-3; the central 7 bases match TRBD2. From a lookup of the germline V gene, CDR1 and CDR2 are SGDLS and YYNGEE. The CDR3 has 17 amino acids, counting the end cysteine and phenylalanine. This entry keeps only the CDR3 DNA: 51 bases, framed from base 1. Unmatched junction bases come to 15, with V trimmed by 4 bases and J by 4 bases.